What follows are 9 T cell receptor beta chains derived from one specimen sequenced in a study of cytomegalovirus exposure and HLA in healthy donors. Primers: 60 Vbeta forward and 13 Jbeta reverse. Clones were sequenced by immunoSEQ multiplex PCR, and TCRdb holds only the in-frame ones, with some missing. The repertoire has 65,000 to 95,000 clones, more than 70% of them found once; the top ten carry around 2.5%. Input material: PBMCs. Every receptor here comes from a male donor in good health and CMV-seropositive.

This clone showed up just once. This rearrangement joins TRBV6-6 to TRBJ2-7, with a weak D call TRBD1 (6 bases). This CDR3 has 16 amino acids. Germline V CDR1 and CDR2: MNHNY, SVGAGI (reference sequence). V lost 7 bases to trimming and J lost 3 bases, with 22 bases between them. CDR3 bases: TGTGCCAGCAAACACCATAAGGACAGCGCCTACTACGAGCAGTACTTC. Residues: CASKHHKDSAYYEQYF.

The chain couples TRBV5-1 to TRBJ2-2, with TRBD1 matching 7 bases. CDR1 SGHRS and CDR2 YFSETQ come from the germline V gene. V lost 0 bases and J lost 7; bases outside the gene matches: 3. The CDR3 is made up of 14 amino acids. The CDR3: CASSLVGGSGELFF. The DNA for the CDR3 is TGCGCCAGCAGCTTGGTAGGGGGCAGCGGGGAGCTGTTTTTT.

The chain uses TRBV6-5 and TRBJ2-1; 7 bases are shared with TRBD2. From germline, CDR1 is MNHEY and CDR2 SVGAGI. Trimming at V came to 8 bases and at J to 5 bases, leaving 9 bases not matched to a gene. The CDR3 spans 14 residues. CDR3 region: CASGRLAQDNEQFF. The CDR3 DNA reads as TGTGCCAGCGGCCGACTAGCACAAGACAATGAGCAGTTCTTC.

The CDR3 bases are TGTGCCAGTACCAGACAGGGAATAAGCAATGAGCAGTTCTTC. Amino acids: CASTRQGISNEQFF. The chain couples TRBV19 to TRBJ2-1; the match to TRBD1 covers 7 bases. Germline assignment: CDR1 LNHDA and CDR2 SQIVND (reference sequence). The ends lost 7 bases at V and 6 bases at J; junction bases unmatched: 9. CDR3 length: 14 residues.

This clone has just a few counts. The V gene is TRBV30, the J gene TRBJ2-2, with 8 bases lining up with TRBD2. The CDR3 sequence is 14 residues long. With V trimmed by 2 bases and J by 3 bases, 2 bases remained unmatched. CDR1 and CDR2 from the germline V gene are GTSNPN and SVGIG (reference sequence). CDR3 DNA: TGTGCCTGGAGTCGGGGGGGCGACACCGGGGAGCTGTTTTTT. It specifies CAWSRGGDTGELFF.

The chain employs TRBV4-3 and TRBJ2-3; 15 bases line up with TRBD2. V lost 0 bases, J lost 5 bases, and 3 bases stayed unmatched. Germline loops: CDR1 LGHNA, CDR2 YSLEER. There are 17 residues in the CDR3. This CDR3 is CASSQETGLAGGDTQYF. The CDR3 DNA sequence: TGCGCCAGCAGCCAAGAAACGGGACTAGCGGGAGGAGATACGCAGTATTTT.

The chain carries TRBV7-6 and TRBJ2-1; perhaps TRBD2 as D (6 bases). Trimming stripped 5 bases from V and 0 bases from J, with 11 bases between. Germline values: CDR1 SGHVS, CDR2 FNYEAQ. This CDR3 comprises 15 residues. The CDR3 nucleotides read TGTGCCAGCAGCCCAGGACTACTCTCCTACAATGAGCAGTTCTTC. Its translation: CASSPGLLSYNEQFF.

This clone was seen once. The J gene is TRBJ1-1, the V gene TRBV9; D perhaps matches TRBD1 (6 bases). V lost 3 bases and J lost 4, with 16 bases in between. The V gene's germline CDR1 is SGDLS and CDR2 YYNGEE. The CDR3 has 15 residues. This CDR3 is CASSGFDRPVTEAFF. The CDR3 nucleotides read TGTGCCAGCAGCGGGTTCGACAGGCCTGTCACTGAAGCTTTCTTT. The full variable domain, with the rest looked up from reference TRBV9 and TRBJ1-1, is DSGVTQTPKHLITATGQRVTLRCSPRSGDLSVYWYQQSLDQGLQFLIQYYNGEERAKGNILERFSAQQFPDLHSELNLSSLELGDSALYFCASSGFDRPVTEAFFGQGTRLTVV.

In this sample, this clone turned up a few times. This rearrangement joins TRBV9 to TRBJ1-2; 7 positions agree with TRBD1. The V segment lost 3 bases and the J segment 8 bases; nucleotides outside the gene matches: 10. The CDR3 spans 14 residues. CDR1 SGDLS and CDR2 YYNGEE come from the germline V gene. The CDR3 DNA follows: TGTGCCAGCAGCGAGGTGGACAGGTCGGGCGGCTACACCTTC. Protein sequence: CASSEVDRSGGYTF.